Sequencing of this TCR beta chain was carried out in a study of T cells in Graves' hyperthyroidism and ophthalmopathy. Broader study findings: Blood also held most thyroid clonotypes expanded beyond 0.001. Median prediction lead before ophthalmopathy onset was 6.5 months with the model.

There are many counts of this clonotype. The target antigen is unknown. Patients aged 18 to 65 had newly diagnosed hyperthyroidism that had lasted under 2 months. Germline trimming cut 3 bases from V and 6 bases from J; bases unmatched to any gene: 11. This CDR3 has 17 amino acids. RNA transcripts provided the source from which TCR beta CDR3 regions were amplified. A first-round RT-PCR of the TCR CDR3 used the HTBI primer set. TCRdb passed the multiplex PCR reads through MiXCR, listing each CDR3 protein once. The sample records hundreds of thousands of distinct CDR3 sequences, around 13% being singletons.

Sequences were obtained from blood. The rearrangement links TRBV12-3 or TRBV12-4 to TRBJ1-4; TRBD1 aligns across 9 bases. This receptor was obtained from a woman aged 18 to 35 with Graves' hyperthyroidism. The DNA for the CDR3 is TGTGCCAGCAGTTTGGGTCCCTCGTGGGACAGGGATGAAAAACTGTTTTTT. This sequence encodes CASSLGPSWDRDEKLFF.